A single TCR beta chain is shown here with its context. TCRdb's table, derived via immunoSEQ multiplex PCR, lists solely in-frame clones and lacks some. The repertoire holds 65,000 to 70,000 clones, with 85% as singletons. The entry originates in a study of blood T cell repertoires in COVID-19. Study background: Italy, Spain and the United States were the sources of the convalescent and acute COVID-19 samples. The analysed material was cDNA or gDNA that came from T cells, B-cell-depleted T cells, or PBMCs.

The trim removed 0 bases at V and 2 bases at J, leaving 5 bases unmatched. In germline, CDR1 is SGHRS, CDR2 YFSETQ. CDR3 length: 15 amino acids. The receptor was isolated from an older man with acute or convalescent COVID-19. The sample consisted of peripheral blood. The chain is built from TRBV5-1 and TRBJ2-7; 7 positions match TRBD2. CDR3 amino acids: CASSLGGSWTYEQYF. DNA of the CDR3: TGCGCCAGCAGCTTGGGCGGGAGTTGGACCTACGAGCAGTACTTC. The entire variable domain, with the rest obtained from reference TRBV5-1 and TRBJ2-7, is as follows: KAGVTQTPRYLIKTRGQQVTLSCSPISGHRSVSWYQQTPGQGLQFLFEYFSETQRNKGNFPGRFSGRQFSNSRSEMNVSTLELGDSALYLCASSLGGSWTYEQYFGPGTRLTVT.